This TCR beta chain was recorded in a study of Tregs in tolerant kidney transplant recipients. Study results and limitations: Nucleotide sequences could not be compared across some patients' samples due to primer changes. Activated donor B cell expansion appeared to reveal the most relevant donor-specific TCRbeta repertoire. Validation in larger populations is needed because few patients were studied.

Before regulatory T cell sorting, thawed PBMCs rested overnight at 37°C in around 180 IU/ml IL-2. The protocol was immunoSEQ multiplex PCR, while the TCRdb copy is restricted to in-frame clones and leaves out a portion. The data show 75,000 to 85,000 clones, more than 85% seen once. This clone showed up just a few times. Its antigen is as yet unknown. The germline V gene encodes CDR1 SNHLY and CDR2 FYNNEI. The ends were cut back, 3 bases at V and 4 bases at J, with 10 bases in the middle. This CDR3 spans 14 amino acids. Sample: Tregs from blood, taken before the transplant. The chain couples TRBV2 to TRBJ1-5; D perhaps matches TRBD1 (5 bases). The sequence was obtained from a human donor who received a combined kidney and bone marrow transplant. CDR3 bases: TGTGCCAGCAGTGATGAGGGGCCAAATCAGCCCCAGCATTTT. Its translation is CASSDEGPNQPQHF.